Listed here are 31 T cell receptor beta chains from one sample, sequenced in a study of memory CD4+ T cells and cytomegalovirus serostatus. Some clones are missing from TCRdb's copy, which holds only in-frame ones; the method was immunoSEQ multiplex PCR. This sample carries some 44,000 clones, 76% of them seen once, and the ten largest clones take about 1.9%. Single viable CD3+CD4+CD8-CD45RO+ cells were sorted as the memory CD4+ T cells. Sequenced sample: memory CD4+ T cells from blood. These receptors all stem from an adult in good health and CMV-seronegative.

CDR3 coding DNA: TGTGCCAGCAGCTTTACGACAGGGCGTAATTCACCCCTCCACTTT. This translates into CASSFTTGRNSPLHF. This chain uses TRBV7-8 with TRBJ1-6; the match to TRBD1 covers 7 bases. CDR1 SGHVS and CDR2 FQNEAQ come from the germline V gene. V dropped 3 bases and J dropped 6; count of bases not matched to a gene: 5. This CDR3 has 15 residues.

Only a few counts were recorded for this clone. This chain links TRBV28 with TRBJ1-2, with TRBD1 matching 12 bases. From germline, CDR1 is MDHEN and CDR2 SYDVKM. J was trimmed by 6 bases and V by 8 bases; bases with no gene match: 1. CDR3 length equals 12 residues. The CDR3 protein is CASGTGGNGYTF. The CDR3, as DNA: TGTGCCAGCGGGACAGGGGGCAATGGCTACACCTTC.

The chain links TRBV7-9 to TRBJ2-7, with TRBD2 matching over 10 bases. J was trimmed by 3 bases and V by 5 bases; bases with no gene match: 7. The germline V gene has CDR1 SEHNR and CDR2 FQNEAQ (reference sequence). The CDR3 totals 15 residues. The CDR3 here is CASSPPGTSVYEQYF. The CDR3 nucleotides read TGTGCCAGCAGCCCTCCCGGGACTAGCGTCTACGAGCAGTACTTC.

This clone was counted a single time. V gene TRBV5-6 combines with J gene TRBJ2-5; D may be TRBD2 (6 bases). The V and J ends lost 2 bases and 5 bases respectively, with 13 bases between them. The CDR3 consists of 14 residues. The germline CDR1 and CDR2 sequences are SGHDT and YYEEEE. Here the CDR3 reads CASSFRTSRETQYF. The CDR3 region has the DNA TGTGCCAGCAGCTTTAGAACTAGCAGGGAGACCCAGTACTTC.

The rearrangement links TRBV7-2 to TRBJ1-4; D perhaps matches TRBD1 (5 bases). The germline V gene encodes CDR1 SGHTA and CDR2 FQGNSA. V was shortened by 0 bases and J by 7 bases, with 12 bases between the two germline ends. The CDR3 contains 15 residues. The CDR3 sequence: CASSLATRGIEKLFF. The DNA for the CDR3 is TGTGCCAGCAGCTTAGCAACCCGGGGGATTGAAAAACTGTTTTTT.

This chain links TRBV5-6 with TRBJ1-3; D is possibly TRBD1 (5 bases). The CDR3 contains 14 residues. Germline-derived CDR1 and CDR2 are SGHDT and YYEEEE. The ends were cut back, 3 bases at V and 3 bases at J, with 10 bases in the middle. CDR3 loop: CASSWGTVGNTIYF. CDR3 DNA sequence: TGTGCCAGCAGCTGGGGGACTGTTGGAAACACCATATATTTT.

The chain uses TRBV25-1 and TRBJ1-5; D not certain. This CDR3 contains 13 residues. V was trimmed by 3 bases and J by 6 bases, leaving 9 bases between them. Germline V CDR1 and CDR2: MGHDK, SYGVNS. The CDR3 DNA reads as TGTGCCAGCAGTGAGTTGTTAGGTCAGCCCCAGCATTTT. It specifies CASSELLGQPQHF.

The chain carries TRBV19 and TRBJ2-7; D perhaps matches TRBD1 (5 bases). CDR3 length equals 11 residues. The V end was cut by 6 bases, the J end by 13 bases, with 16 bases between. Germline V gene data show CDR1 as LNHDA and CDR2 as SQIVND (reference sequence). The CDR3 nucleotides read TGTGCCAGTAGAGACAGATCTCCCACATACTTC. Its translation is CASRDRSPTYF.

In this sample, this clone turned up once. The CDR3 spells CASSLAGGAYNEQFF. CDR3 in DNA: TGCGCCAGCAGCTTGGCCGGGGGGGCCTACAATGAGCAGTTCTTC. The chain has TRBV5-1 and TRBJ2-1; 8 nucleotides match TRBD2. Trimming took 0 bases from V and 2 from J; bases not matched to a gene: 1. Germline CDR1 is SGHRS and CDR2 is YFSETQ. CDR3 length equals 15 residues.

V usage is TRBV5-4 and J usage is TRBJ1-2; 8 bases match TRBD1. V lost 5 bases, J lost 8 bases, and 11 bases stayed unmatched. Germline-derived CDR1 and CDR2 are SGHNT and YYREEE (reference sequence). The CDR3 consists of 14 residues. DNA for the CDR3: TGTGCCAGCAGGGAACAGGGGGAATTAGGAGGCTACACCTTC. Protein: CASREQGELGGYTF.

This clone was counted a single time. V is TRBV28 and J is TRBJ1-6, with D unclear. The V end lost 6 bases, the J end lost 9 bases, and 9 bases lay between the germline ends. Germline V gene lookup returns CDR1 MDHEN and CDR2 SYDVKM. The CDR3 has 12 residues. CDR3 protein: CASRKTASPLHF. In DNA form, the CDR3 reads TGTGCCAGCAGGAAGACCGCTTCACCCCTCCACTTT.

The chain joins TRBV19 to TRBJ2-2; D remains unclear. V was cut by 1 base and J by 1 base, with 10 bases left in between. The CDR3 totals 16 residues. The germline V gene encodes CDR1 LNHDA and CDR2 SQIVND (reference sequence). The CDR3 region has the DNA TGTGCCAGTAGTATAGGCGGCAGTGAGAACACCGGGGAGCTGTTTTTT. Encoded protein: CASSIGGSENTGELFF.

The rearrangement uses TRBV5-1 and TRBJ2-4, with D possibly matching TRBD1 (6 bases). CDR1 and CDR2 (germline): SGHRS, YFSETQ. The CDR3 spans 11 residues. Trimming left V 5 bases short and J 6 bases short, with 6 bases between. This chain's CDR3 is CASRQGNIQYF. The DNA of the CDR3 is TGCGCCAGCAGACAGGGAAACATTCAGTACTTC.

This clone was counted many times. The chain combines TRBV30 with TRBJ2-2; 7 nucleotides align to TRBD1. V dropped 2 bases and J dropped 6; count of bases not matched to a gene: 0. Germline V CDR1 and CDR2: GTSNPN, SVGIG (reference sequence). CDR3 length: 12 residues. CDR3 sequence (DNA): TGTGCCTGGAGTAGGGGGCCCGGGGAGCTGTTTTTT. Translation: CAWSRGPGELFF.

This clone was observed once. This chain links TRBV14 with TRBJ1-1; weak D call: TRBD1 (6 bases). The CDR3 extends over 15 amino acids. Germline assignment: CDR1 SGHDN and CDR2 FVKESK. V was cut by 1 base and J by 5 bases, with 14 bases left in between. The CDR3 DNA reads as TGTGCCAGCAGCCAAGCGAGGGGGTTTATTACTGAAGCTTTCTTT. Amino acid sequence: CASSQARGFITEAFF. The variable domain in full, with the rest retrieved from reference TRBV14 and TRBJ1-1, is EAGVTQFPSHSVIEKGQTVTLRCDPISGHDNLYWYRRVMGKEIKFLLHFVKESKQDESGMPNNRFLAERTGGTYSTLKVQPAELEDSGVYFCASSQARGFITEAFFGQGTRLTVV.

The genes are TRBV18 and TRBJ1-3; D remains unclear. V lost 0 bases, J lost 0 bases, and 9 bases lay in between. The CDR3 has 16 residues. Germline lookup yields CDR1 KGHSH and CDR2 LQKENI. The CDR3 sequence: CASSPPVQVSGNTIYF. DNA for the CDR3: TGTGCCAGCTCACCACCAGTCCAGGTCTCTGGAAACACCATATATTTT.

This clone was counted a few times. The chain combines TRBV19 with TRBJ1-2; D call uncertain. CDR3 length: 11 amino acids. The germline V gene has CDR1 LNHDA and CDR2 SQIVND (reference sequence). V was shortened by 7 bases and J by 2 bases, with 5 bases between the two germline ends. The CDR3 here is CASNSNYGYTF. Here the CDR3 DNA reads TGTGCCAGTAATTCCAACTATGGCTACACCTTC.

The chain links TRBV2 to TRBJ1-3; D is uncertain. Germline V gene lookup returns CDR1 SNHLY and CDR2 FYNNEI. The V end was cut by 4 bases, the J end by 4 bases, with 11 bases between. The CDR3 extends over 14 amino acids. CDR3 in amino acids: CASSVIGSGNTIYF. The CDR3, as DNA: TGTGCCAGCAGTGTAATAGGGTCAGGAAACACCATATATTTT.

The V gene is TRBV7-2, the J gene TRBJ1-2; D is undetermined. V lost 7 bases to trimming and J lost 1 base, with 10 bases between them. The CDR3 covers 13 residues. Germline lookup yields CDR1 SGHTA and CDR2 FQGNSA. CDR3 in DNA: TGTGCCAGCACGACGTCCTTTAACTATGGCTACACCTTC. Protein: CASTTSFNYGYTF.

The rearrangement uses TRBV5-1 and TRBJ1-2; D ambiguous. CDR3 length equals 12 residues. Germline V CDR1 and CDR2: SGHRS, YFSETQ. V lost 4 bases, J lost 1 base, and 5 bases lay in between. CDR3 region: CASSPDNYGYTF. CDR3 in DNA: TGCGCCAGCAGCCCAGATAACTATGGCTACACCTTC.

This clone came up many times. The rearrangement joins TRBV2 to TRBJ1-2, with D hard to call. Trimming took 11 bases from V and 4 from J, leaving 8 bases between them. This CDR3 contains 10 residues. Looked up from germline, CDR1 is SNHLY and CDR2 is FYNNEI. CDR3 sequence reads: CASASYGYTF. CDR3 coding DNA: TGTGCCTCCGCTTCCTATGGCTACACCTTC.

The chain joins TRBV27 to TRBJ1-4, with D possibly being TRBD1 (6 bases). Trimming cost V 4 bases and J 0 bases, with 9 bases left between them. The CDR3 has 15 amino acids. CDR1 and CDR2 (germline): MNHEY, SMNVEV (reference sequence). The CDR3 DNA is TGTGCCAGCAGTTCCTACAGGGCAACTAATGAAAAACTGTTTTTT. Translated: CASSSYRATNEKLFF.

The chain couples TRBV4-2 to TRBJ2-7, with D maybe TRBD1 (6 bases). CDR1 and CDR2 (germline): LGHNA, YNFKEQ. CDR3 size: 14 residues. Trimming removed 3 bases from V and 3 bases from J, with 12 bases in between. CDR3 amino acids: CASSQSGQLYEQYF. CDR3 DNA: TGTGCCAGCAGCCAGTCGGGACAACTCTACGAGCAGTACTTC.

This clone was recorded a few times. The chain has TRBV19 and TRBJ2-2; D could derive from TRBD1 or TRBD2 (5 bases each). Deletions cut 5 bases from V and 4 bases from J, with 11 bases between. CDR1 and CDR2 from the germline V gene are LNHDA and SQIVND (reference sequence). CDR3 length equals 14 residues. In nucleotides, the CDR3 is TGTGCCAGTAGTCCTGGTGGGGGCACCGGGGAGCTGTTTTTT. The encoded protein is CASSPGGGTGELFF. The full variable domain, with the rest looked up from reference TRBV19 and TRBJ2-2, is DGGITQSPKYLFRKEGQNVTLSCEQNLNHDAMYWYRQDPGQGLRLIYYSQIVNDFQKGDIAEGYSVSREKKESFPLTVTSAQKNPTAFYLCASSPGGGTGELFFGEGSRLTVL.

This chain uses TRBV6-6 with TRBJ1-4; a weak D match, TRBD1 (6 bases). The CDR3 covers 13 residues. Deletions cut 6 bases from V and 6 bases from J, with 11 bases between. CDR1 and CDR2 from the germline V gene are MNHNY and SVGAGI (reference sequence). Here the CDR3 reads CASSKDSHEKLFF. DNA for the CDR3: TGTGCCAGCAGCAAGGACAGCCATGAAAAACTGTTTTTT.

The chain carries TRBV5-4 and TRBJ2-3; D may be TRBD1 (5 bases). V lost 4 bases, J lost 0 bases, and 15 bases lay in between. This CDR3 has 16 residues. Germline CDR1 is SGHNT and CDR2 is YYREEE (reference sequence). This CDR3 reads CASSPGDSPSTDTQYF. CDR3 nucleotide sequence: TGTGCCAGCAGCCCCGGAGACAGCCCTAGCACAGATACGCAGTATTTT.

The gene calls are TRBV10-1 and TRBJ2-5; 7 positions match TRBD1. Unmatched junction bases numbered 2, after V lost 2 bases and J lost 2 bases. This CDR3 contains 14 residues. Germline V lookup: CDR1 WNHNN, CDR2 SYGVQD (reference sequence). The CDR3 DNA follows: TGCGCCAGCAGTGAGGCGGACAGGCAAGAGACCCAGTACTTC. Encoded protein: CASSEADRQETQYF.

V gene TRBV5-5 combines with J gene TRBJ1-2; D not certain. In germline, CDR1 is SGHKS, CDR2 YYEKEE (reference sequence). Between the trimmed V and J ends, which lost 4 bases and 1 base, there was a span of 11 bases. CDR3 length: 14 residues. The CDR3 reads CASSPAGLNYGYTF. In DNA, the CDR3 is TGTGCCAGCAGCCCCGCAGGCCTTAACTATGGCTACACCTTC.

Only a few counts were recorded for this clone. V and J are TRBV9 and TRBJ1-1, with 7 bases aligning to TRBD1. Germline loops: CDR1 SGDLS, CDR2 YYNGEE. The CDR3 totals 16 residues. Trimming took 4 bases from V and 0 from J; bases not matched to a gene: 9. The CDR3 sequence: CASSHRQGAMNTEAFF. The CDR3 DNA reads TGTGCCAGCAGCCATAGACAGGGAGCTATGAACACTGAAGCTTTCTTT.

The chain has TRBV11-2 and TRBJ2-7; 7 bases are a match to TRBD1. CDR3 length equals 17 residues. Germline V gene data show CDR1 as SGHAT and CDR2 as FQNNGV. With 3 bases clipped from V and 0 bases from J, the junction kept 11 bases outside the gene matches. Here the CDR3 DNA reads TGTGCCAGCAGCTTTAGGTCCGGGCAGGGGGTCTCCTACGAGCAGTACTTC. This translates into CASSFRSGQGVSYEQYF.

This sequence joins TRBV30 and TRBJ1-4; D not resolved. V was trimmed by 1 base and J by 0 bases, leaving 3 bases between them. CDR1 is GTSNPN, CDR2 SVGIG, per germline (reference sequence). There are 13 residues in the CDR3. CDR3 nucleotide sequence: TGTGCCTGGAGTGGGGCAACTAATGAAAAACTGTTTTTT. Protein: CAWSGATNEKLFF.